These 29 T cell receptor beta chains share one sample of origin, sequenced in a study of blood T cells in healthy people across ages. Using a J-beta primer mix together with a sample-barcoded 5' primer, a second PCR was run for roughly 7 to 11 cycles. TCRdb itself ran the 5' RACE reads through MiXCR, one entry per CDR3 protein. Among hundreds of thousands of distinct CDR3 sequences listed, 55% to 70% were seen once. The sample comprised blood. These receptors all come from a man aged 25-40 years in good health.

The rearrangement joins TRBV7-2 to TRBJ2-5; 8 bases are a match to TRBD2. The V gene end was trimmed by 5 bases and the J gene end by 2 bases; junction bases not matched to a gene: 10. The CDR3 consists of 16 residues. Germline CDR1 is SGHTA and CDR2 is FQGNSA. The CDR3 DNA reads TGTGCCAGCAGCCCGGGCCTAGCGGGTGAACAAGAGACCCAGTACTTC. As protein: CASSPGLAGEQETQYF.

This chain links TRBV20-1 with TRBJ2-1; D possibly matches TRBD1 or TRBD2 (5 bases each). CDR1 and CDR2 from the germline V gene are DFQATT and SNEGSKA (reference sequence). Deletions cut 0 bases from V and 6 bases from J, with 12 bases between. The CDR3 loop spans 14 amino acids. CDR3 bases: TGCAGTGCTAGAGATGGGGGACCGCGCAATGAGCAGTTCTTC. It specifies CSARDGGPRNEQFF.

The J gene is TRBJ2-1, the V gene TRBV14; TRBD2 might be the D (5 bases). Per the germline V gene, CDR1 is SGHDN and CDR2 is FVKESK. V lost 6 bases and J lost 4, with 16 bases in between. The length of the CDR3 is 15 residues. Written as DNA, the CDR3 is TGTGCCAGCAGACCAGGAGGCCATGAATACAATGAGCAGTTCTTC. Amino acid sequence: CASRPGGHEYNEQFF.

V gene TRBV10-3 combines with J gene TRBJ1-6, with a tentative D call TRBD1 (5 bases). CDR1 and CDR2 (germline): ENHRY, SYGVKD. CDR3 length equals 13 residues. Trimming stripped 11 bases from V and 10 bases from J, with 18 bases between. This CDR3 reads CASRGAIESPLHF. CDR3 in DNA: TGTGCCTCCCGAGGGGCAATCGAGTCACCCCTCCACTTT.

The chain uses TRBV27 and TRBJ2-7; the D gene is possibly TRBD1 (6 bases). Trimming shortened V by 5 bases and J by 1 base, and 15 bases separated the two germline ends. Per germline, CDR1 MNHEY and CDR2 SMNVEV (reference sequence). The CDR3 contains 15 residues. The CDR3 reads CASSKKPGQSYEQYF. The CDR3, as DNA: TGTGCCAGCAGTAAAAAACCGGGACAATCCTACGAGCAGTACTTC.

The rearrangement links TRBV4-3 to TRBJ2-5; 8 bases match TRBD2. The length of the CDR3 is 18 residues. V was pared by 0 bases and J by 5 bases, with 14 bases of the junction left unmatched. Germline loops: CDR1 LGHNA, CDR2 YSLEER. The CDR3 loop is CASSQDLGGTSGRETQYF. In DNA form, the CDR3 reads TGCGCCAGCAGCCAAGATCTCGGTGGGACTAGTGGTCGTGAGACCCAGTACTTC.

This clonotype appeared a single time. The genes are TRBV10-3 and TRBJ2-7; 8 bases agree with TRBD1. From germline, CDR1 is ENHRY and CDR2 SYGVKD. V lost 0 bases and J lost 3; bases outside the gene matches: 4. The CDR3 length is 15 residues. The DNA of the CDR3 is TGTGCCATCAGTGAGTCTGGACAGGGTCTCTACGAGCAGTACTTC. Protein: CAISESGQGLYEQYF.

V is TRBV7-9 and J is TRBJ2-1, with D possibly TRBD1 on 5 matching bases. Germline V gene lookup returns CDR1 SEHNR and CDR2 FQNEAQ (reference sequence). The CDR3 consists of 13 residues. V lost 4 bases and J 12 bases, leaving 16 bases between the germline ends. CDR3 amino acids: CASSSLLGRGQFF. The CDR3 bases are TGTGCCAGCAGCTCGCTTTTGGGGCGCGGGCAGTTCTTC.

In its sample, this clonotype was seen a few times. The rearrangement links TRBV7-9 to TRBJ2-1; 11 bases match TRBD2. The CDR3 extends over 16 amino acids. The J segment lost 7 bases and the V segment lost 4 bases, leaving 9 bases of the junction unmatched. The germline V gene encodes CDR1 SEHNR and CDR2 FQNEAQ (reference sequence). Here the CDR3 DNA reads TGTGCCAGCAGCTCTAGGGGGACTAGCGGAGCGAATGAGCAGTTCTTC. The encoded protein is CASSSRGTSGANEQFF.

This chain connects TRBV4-1 to TRBJ2-3, with D tentatively TRBD2 (7 bases). The germline V gene encodes CDR1 MGHRA and CDR2 YSYEKL. The CDR3 consists of 19 residues. Trimming stripped 0 bases from V and 8 bases from J, with 27 bases between. The CDR3 DNA is TGCGCCAGCAGCCAAGATCCCACAGATCTGAGGGGGGGCCTTCCTACGCAGTATTTT. It yields the protein CASSQDPTDLRGGLPTQYF.

V usage is TRBV6-8 and J usage is TRBJ2-2, with 16 bases lining up with TRBD2. V gave up 10 bases and J gave up 0 bases; unmatched junction bases: 5. The CDR3 is 17 amino acids. The V gene's germline CDR1 is MNHGY and CDR2 SAAAGT. The CDR3 sequence: CANQGLAGGPNTGELFF. DNA for the CDR3: TGTGCCAACCAGGGACTAGCGGGAGGGCCGAACACCGGGGAGCTGTTTTTT.

J is TRBJ1-1 and V is TRBV28; no reliable D call. The germline CDR1 and CDR2 sequences are MDHEN and SYDVKM. The V gene lost 5 bases and the J gene lost 4 bases, with 8 bases spanning the gap. This CDR3 has 12 amino acids. The CDR3 protein is CASSVSGTEAFF. The CDR3 coding sequence is TGTGCCAGCAGTGTTAGCGGCACTGAAGCTTTCTTT.

This clonotype was seen only a few times. The rearrangement uses TRBV29-1 and TRBJ2-7, with 7 positions matching TRBD2. Trimming removed 1 base from V and 3 bases from J; junction bases left unmatched: 6. The CDR3 consists of 14 residues. The germline CDR1 and CDR2 sequences are SQVTM and ANQGSEA. CDR3 in DNA: TGCAGCGTTGAAGGGGAGGGGAAGAACTACGAGCAGTACTTC. This translates into CSVEGEGKNYEQYF.

The CDR3 protein is CASSPGSGGYNEQFF. The CDR3 DNA reads as TGTGCCAGCTCACCAGGAAGCGGGGGCTACAATGAGCAGTTCTTC. J is TRBJ2-1 and V is TRBV18; 8 nucleotides match TRBD2. The V segment lost 2 bases and the J segment 3 bases; nucleotides outside the gene matches: 3. The CDR3 is 15 residues long. Germline V gene data show CDR1 as KGHSH and CDR2 as LQKENI.

The V and J genes are TRBV6-6 and TRBJ2-7, with D tentatively TRBD2 (7 bases). The germline V and J ends were trimmed by 10 bases and 4 bases, with 20 bases remaining between them. The CDR3 consists of 14 residues. Germline assignment: CDR1 MNHNY and CDR2 SVGAGI (reference sequence). CDR3 bases: TGTGCCACCCGGGGGGCGGGTAGAGCGTACGAGCAGTACTTC. Amino acid sequence: CATRGAGRAYEQYF.

The chain employs TRBV25-1 and TRBJ2-4, with D uncertain. V lost 7 bases, J lost 6 bases, and 19 bases lay in between. CDR3 length: 15 residues. Germline lookup yields CDR1 MGHDK and CDR2 SYGVNS. The CDR3: CASTSDTSPSNIQYF. CDR3 in DNA: TGTGCCAGCACTTCCGATACATCCCCATCAAACATTCAGTACTTC.

V usage is TRBV12-3 or TRBV12-4 and J usage is TRBJ1-2; 9 bases line up with TRBD1. The junction had 12 bases not matched to a gene; V was cut back by 5 bases and J by 5 bases. The CDR3 has 16 residues. The CDR3 DNA sequence: TGTGCCAGCAGTCCGGGACAGGGCCGAAGCGTATATGGCTACACCTTC. Its translation: CASSPGQGRSVYGYTF.

Concerning this clonotype: A much larger clone sits a single nucleotide away, making a read error possible. The chain recombines TRBV2 with TRBJ2-5; D is possibly TRBD2 (7 bases). This CDR3 contains 16 residues. Germline V gene data show CDR1 as SNHLY and CDR2 as FYNNEI. The CDR3 coding sequence is TGTGCCAGCAGTGCCGGGGGGCGCGCATTGGGAGAGACCCGGTACTTC. Protein: CASSAGGRALGETRYF.

The chain is built from TRBV20-1 and TRBJ1-2; D possibly corresponds to TRBD1 (5 bases). CDR1 is DFQATT, CDR2 SNEGSKA, per germline (reference sequence). This CDR3 has 11 residues. The V and J ends lost 8 bases and 12 bases respectively, with 19 bases between them. CDR3 bases: TGCAGTACGGACCGGGGGGGAAAGAACACCTTC. Translation: CSTDRGGKNTF.

This sequence joins TRBV5-1 and TRBJ1-5; D unresolved. Germline V CDR1 and CDR2: SGHRS, YFSETQ. V was cut by 4 bases and J by 0 bases, with 11 bases left in between. The CDR3 covers 15 residues. In DNA, the CDR3 is TGCGCCAGCAGCGTAAACAGCAATAGCAATCAGCCCCAGCATTTT. Translated: CASSVNSNSNQPQHF.

The chain combines TRBV20-1 with TRBJ1-5; D is possibly TRBD1 (5 bases). The CDR3 extends over 14 amino acids. Trimming shortened V by 0 bases and J by 4 bases, and 10 bases separated the two germline ends. Germline assignment: CDR1 DFQATT and CDR2 SNEGSKA (reference sequence). CDR3 nucleotide sequence: TGCAGTGCTAGAGACAGCAGGACAAATCAGCCCCAGCATTTT. Its protein product is CSARDSRTNQPQHF.

The chain joins TRBV18 to TRBJ2-7; D remains unclear. CDR3 length equals 14 residues. The V end was cut by 2 bases, the J end by 7 bases, with 15 bases between. The germline V gene encodes CDR1 KGHSH and CDR2 LQKENI. CDR3 nucleotides: TGTGCCAGCTCACCAGTGGATCCCTTCAATGAGCAGTACTTC. Translation: CASSPVDPFNEQYF.

The chain recombines TRBV12-3 or TRBV12-4 with TRBJ2-2; 11 positions match TRBD1. Germline trimming cut 3 bases from V and 4 bases from J; bases unmatched to any gene: 7. The length of the CDR3 is 17 residues. CDR3: CASSFVTGTGGTGELFF. The CDR3 region has the DNA TGTGCCAGCAGTTTCGTAACCGGGACAGGGGGCACCGGGGAGCTGTTTTTT.

The sample holds a few counts of this clonotype. The chain joins TRBV12-3 or TRBV12-4 to TRBJ2-1; 7 positions agree with TRBD2. The junction had 14 bases not matched to a gene; V was cut back by 6 bases and J by 12 bases. The CDR3 is made up of 14 amino acids. The CDR3 sequence is CASRSTRAGDGQFF. Written as DNA, the CDR3 is TGTGCCAGCAGATCAACTCGGGCGGGGGATGGGCAGTTCTTC.

This chain's CDR3 is CASSLAVGGYQETQYF. The CDR3 nucleotides are TGCGCCAGCAGCTTGGCCGTTGGAGGCTACCAAGAGACCCAGTACTTC. J is TRBJ2-5 and V is TRBV5-1; D possibly corresponds to TRBD2 (5 bases). The ends were cut back, 0 bases at V and 0 bases at J, with 12 bases in the middle. This CDR3 spans 16 amino acids. Germline V gene data show CDR1 as SGHRS and CDR2 as YFSETQ.

The chain couples TRBV30 to TRBJ2-5, with TRBD1 identical over 9 bases. The assigned J gene may be wrong: the sequence end matches TRBJ2-7 better. Germline V gene sequence: CDR1 GTSNPN, CDR2 SVGIG (reference sequence). This CDR3 comprises 14 residues. CDR3 nucleotide sequence: TGTGCCTGGAGTCCAGGGACAGGGCGGGACGAGCAGTACTTC. It specifies CAWSPGTGRDEQYF.

This chain links TRBV7-9 with TRBJ2-3; D remains unclear. The CDR3 spans 16 residues. Germline loops: CDR1 SEHNR, CDR2 FQNEAQ (reference sequence). Deletions cut 1 base from V and 2 bases from J, with 13 bases between. CDR3: CASSLGTNRLTDTQYF. DNA for the CDR3: TGTGCCAGCAGCTTAGGGACCAATAGACTCACAGATACGCAGTATTTT.

Only a few counts were recorded for this clonotype. Possible read error: a much larger clone is one base away. The chain combines TRBV7-2 with TRBJ2-5; a possible D gene is TRBD1 (6 bases). Germline loops: CDR1 SGHTA, CDR2 FQGNSA. This CDR3 is built from 15 residues. CDR3 in amino acids: CASSWGRDTQGTQYF. The CDR3, as DNA: TGTGCCAGCAGCTGGGGCAGGGACACTCAAGGGACCCAGTACTTC.

This clonotype was seen only a few times. This rearrangement joins TRBV29-1 to TRBJ2-1; D unresolved. Trimming cost V 4 bases and J 6 bases, with 10 bases left between them. The CDR3 loop spans 12 amino acids. Germline CDR1 reads SQVTM; CDR2 reads ANQGSEA. This CDR3 is CSVALRGNEQFF. CDR3 bases: TGCAGCGTTGCGCTCCGAGGCAATGAGCAGTTCTTC.